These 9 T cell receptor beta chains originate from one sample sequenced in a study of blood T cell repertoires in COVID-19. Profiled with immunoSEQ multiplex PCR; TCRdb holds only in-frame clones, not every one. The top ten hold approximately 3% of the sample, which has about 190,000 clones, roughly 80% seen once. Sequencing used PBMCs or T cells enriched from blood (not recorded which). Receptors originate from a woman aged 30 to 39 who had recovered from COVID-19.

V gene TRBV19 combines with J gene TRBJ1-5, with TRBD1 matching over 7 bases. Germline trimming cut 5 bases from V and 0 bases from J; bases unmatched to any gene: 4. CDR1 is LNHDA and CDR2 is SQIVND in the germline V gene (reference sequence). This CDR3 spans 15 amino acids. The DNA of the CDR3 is TGTGCCAGTAGTGGTCGACAGGGTAGCAATCAGCCCCAGCATTTT. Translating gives CASSGRQGSNQPQHF. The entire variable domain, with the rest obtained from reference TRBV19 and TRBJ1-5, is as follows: DGGITQSPKYLFRKEGQNVTLSCEQNLNHDAMYWYRQDPGQGLRLIYYSQIVNDFQKGDIAEGYSVSREKKESFPLTVTSAQKNPTAFYLCASSGRQGSNQPQHFGDGTRLSIL.

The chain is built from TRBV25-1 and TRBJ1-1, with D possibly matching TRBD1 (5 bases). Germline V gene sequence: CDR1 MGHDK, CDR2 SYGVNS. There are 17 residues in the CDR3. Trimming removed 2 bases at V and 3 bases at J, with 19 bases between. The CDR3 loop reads CASSESYGGVGHTEAFF. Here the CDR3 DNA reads TGTGCCAGCAGTGAAAGCTATGGGGGGGTGGGACACACTGAAGCTTTCTTT.

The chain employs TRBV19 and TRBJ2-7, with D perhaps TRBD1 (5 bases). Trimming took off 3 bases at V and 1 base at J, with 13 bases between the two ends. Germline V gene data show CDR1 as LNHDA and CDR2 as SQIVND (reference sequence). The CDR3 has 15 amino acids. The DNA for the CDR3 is TGTGCCAGTAGTATTGGTAGGGGCCAATCCTACGAGCAGTACTTC. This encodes CASSIGRGQSYEQYF.

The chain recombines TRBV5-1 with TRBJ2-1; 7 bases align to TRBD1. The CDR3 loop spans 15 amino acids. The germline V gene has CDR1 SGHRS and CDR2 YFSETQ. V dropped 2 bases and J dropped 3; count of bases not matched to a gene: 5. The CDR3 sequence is CASSLPRDSYNEQFF. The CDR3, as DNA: TGCGCCAGCAGCTTACCCAGGGACAGCTACAATGAGCAGTTCTTC.

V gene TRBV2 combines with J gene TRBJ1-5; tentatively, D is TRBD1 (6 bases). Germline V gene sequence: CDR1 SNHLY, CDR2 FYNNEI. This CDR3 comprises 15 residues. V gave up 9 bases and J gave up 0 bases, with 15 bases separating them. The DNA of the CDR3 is TGTGCCAGTGCTCGACAGGACCTTAGCAATCAGCCCCAGCATTTT. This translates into CASARQDLSNQPQHF.

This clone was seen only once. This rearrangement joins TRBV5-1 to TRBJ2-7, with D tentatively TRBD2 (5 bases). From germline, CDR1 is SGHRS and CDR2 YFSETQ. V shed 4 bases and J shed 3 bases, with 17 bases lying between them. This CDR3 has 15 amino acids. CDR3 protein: CASSLPLGEGYEQYF. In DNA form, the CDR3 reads TGCGCCAGCAGCCTCCCTCTGGGAGAAGGCTACGAGCAGTACTTC.

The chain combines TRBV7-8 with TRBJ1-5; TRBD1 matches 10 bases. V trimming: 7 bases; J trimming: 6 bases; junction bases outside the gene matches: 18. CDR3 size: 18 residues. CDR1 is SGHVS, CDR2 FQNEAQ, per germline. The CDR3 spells CASTRSSPRTGGVQPQHF. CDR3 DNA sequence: TGTGCCAGCACCAGATCCTCACCGCGGACAGGGGGAGTTCAGCCCCAGCATTTT.

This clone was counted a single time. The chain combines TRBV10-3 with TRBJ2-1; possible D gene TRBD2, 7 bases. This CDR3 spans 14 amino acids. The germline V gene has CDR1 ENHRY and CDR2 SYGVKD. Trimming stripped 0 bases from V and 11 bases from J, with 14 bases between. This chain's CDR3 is CAISESSGGGQQFF. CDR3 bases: TGTGCCATCAGTGAGTCTTCGGGGGGCGGTCAGCAGTTCTTC.

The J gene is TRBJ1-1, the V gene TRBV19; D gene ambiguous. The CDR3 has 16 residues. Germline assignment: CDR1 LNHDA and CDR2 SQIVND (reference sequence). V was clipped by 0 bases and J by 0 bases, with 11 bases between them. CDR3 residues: CASSIDLQFLNTEAFF. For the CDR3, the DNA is TGTGCCAGTAGTATAGATCTCCAGTTTTTGAACACTGAAGCTTTCTTT.